This record covers a single T cell receptor beta chain. Here immunoSEQ multiplex PCR was the method, and the copy in TCRdb shows in-frame clones only, minus some. Among roughly 420,000 clones listed, approximately 90% were seen once. The CDR3 contains 18 residues. V trimming: 5 bases; J trimming: 0 bases; junction bases outside the gene matches: 12. From germline, CDR1 is MDHEN and CDR2 SYDVKM. This sample was included in a study of Ad26.COV2.S vaccination and SARS-CoV-2 variants. Treatment described: roughly 19 received Ad26.COV2.S at low or high dose, single or two shots; roughly five received placebo; per-sample allocation not given. Day 63 after the first injection of vaccine or placebo was the sampling time. An adult of 18-55 years in Boston served as donor.

Sequenced material: peripheral blood, taken in a trial of Ad26.COV2.S vaccine versus placebo. The sequence derives from a person aged 18 to 59 who received the Ad26.COV2.S COVID-19 vaccine or a placebo. The chain employs TRBV28 and TRBJ1-2; 10 bases map to TRBD1. The CDR3 spells CASSIPGTGALANYGYTF. The CDR3 bases are TGTGCCAGCAGTATACCCGGGACAGGGGCCTTAGCTAACTATGGCTACACCTTC.